This TCR beta chain was profiled in a study of monozygotic twins with cystic fibrosis. Study summary: With roughly 16 PCR cycles, barcoded libraries came from around 2.9 micrograms of fragmented DNA. Findings and limits, study-wide: Nucleotide-identical clonotype sharing was significantly higher within monozygotic CF twin pairs than between unrelated CF individuals. No link emerged between shared CDR3 counts and age, concordance or severity. J usage was most co-twin-similar in 8 of 16 pairs, V in 13.

There are 13 residues in the CDR3. Germline V gene lookup returns CDR1 MNHEY and CDR2 SMNVEV (reference sequence). Deletions cut 6 bases from V and 6 bases from J, with 14 bases between. Data came from immunoSEQ multiplex PCR; TCRdb stores just in-frame clones and leaves some out. The profile covers 30,000 to 40,000 clones, with approximately 67% appearing a single time and under 0.9% taken by the ten largest. The table lists this clone with a count of one. Its antigen remains unidentified. The clonotype comes from a girl under 18 with cystic fibrosis. Sequenced: blood. The chain recombines TRBV27 with TRBJ1-2; a weak D match, TRBD1 (5 bases). The CDR3 reads CASRFRERHGYTF. The CDR3 DNA reads TGTGCCAGCAGATTCAGGGAAAGGCATGGCTACACCTTC.